This T cell receptor (beta chain) was identified in a study of cytomegalovirus exposure and HLA in healthy donors. Whole-study findings and limits: A link between a missense DCLRE1C variant and TCR beta V- and J-gene trimming emerged from a later analysis.

The germline V gene has CDR1 MNHNY and CDR2 SVGAGI (reference sequence). The J segment lost 12 bases and the V segment lost 0 bases, leaving 5 bases of the junction unmatched. The CDR3 is made up of 12 amino acids. PCR used 60 Vbeta primers and 13 Jbeta primers. Sequencing used immunoSEQ multiplex PCR; TCRdb keeps in-frame clones, though not all of them. The sample contains 140,000 or so clones, around 80% of which appear only once. On this clone itself: Antigen: not known.

Source material: PBMCs. V usage is TRBV6-6 and J usage is TRBJ2-7; 7 positions agree with TRBD1. The TCR originated in a female donor in good health and CMV-seronegative. DNA of the CDR3: TGTGCCAGCAGTTACTCGGAACAGGGGCTGTACTTC. Translating gives CASSYSEQGLYF.